These T cell receptor beta chains were read from a single sample in a study of early T cells in non-severe SARS-CoV-2 infection. TCRdb called the 5' RACE reads again in MiXCR, with one record for every CDR3 protein. Among more than 50,000 distinct CDR3 sequences, around 14% were seen once, and the ten largest hold 9% to 10%. The sequences come from whole blood, collected at baseline. These receptors all stem from an adult who was a healthcare worker with PCR-confirmed SARS-CoV-2 infection or an uninfected control (not recorded which). Each CDR3 is given with its conserved first and last residue. The D gene is left open where the match is weak. Clone sizes are given selectively: once, few, many, or a class where the clone is expanded.

>12|few|.|TRBJ1-5|TRBV2
TGTGCCAGCAGGGGCTCCGATCAGCCCCAGCATTTT
CASRGSDQPQHF
>14|few|.|TRBJ2-3|TRBV10-2
TGCGCCAGCTCACTGGGGGAAGTATCGGATACGCAGTATTTT
CASSLGEVSDTQYF
>18|.|TRBD1|TRBJ1-2|TRBV9
TGTGCCAGCAGCGGAAGTTGGGGACAGGGGGCACAGGACTATGGCTACACCTTC
CASSGSWGQGAQDYGYTF
>15|few|.|TRBJ1-1|TRBV6-5
TGTGCCAGCAGTTACCCGACAACCGCGGGCACTGAAGCTTTCTTT
CASSYPTTAGTEAFF
>14|few|.|TRBJ2-1|TRBV3-1
TGTGCCAGCAGCCAAGGGGCGTCCTACAATGAGCAGTTCTTC
CASSQGASYNEQFF
>15|many|TRBD2|TRBJ2-7|TRBV20-1
TGCAGTGCTAGAGAAGCGGGGCGGGAGGCCTACGAGCAGTACTTC
CSAREAGREAYEQYF
>16|.|.|TRBJ2-2|TRBV12-5
TGTGCTAGTGGTTCTTGGACAGCCGCGAACACCGGGGAGCTGTTTTTT
CASGSWTAANTGELFF
>15|.|TRBD1|TRBJ1-2|TRBV3-1
TGTGCCAGCAGCCAGGCCCGGGACAGGGGCTATGGCTACACCTTC
CASSQARDRGYGYTF
>14|.|.|TRBJ2-5|TRBV10-1
TGCGCCAGCAGTGACCGGGGAATCCGAGAGACCCAGTACTTC
CASSDRGIRETQYF
>21|few|TRBD2|TRBJ2-1|TRBV4-1
TGCGCCAGCAGCCAAGGGCGACTAGCGGGAGTTACCGGTACTTCCTACAATGAGCAGTTCTTC
CASSQGRLAGVTGTSYNEQFF
>15|.|TRBD1|TRBJ2-1|TRBV7-7
TGTGCTAGCAGCCGGACAGGGGGCTCCTACAATGAGCAGTTCTTC
CASSRTGGSYNEQFF
>17|.|TRBD1|TRBJ1-6|TRBV5-1
TGCGCCAGCAGCCAAACAGGGGTCGGCTCCTATAATTCACCCCTCCACTTT
CASSQTGVGSYNSPLHF
>14|.|.|TRBJ1-1|TRBV7-3
TGTGCCAGCAGCTTAACGTTGGGGGGCACTGAAGCTTTCTTT
CASSLTLGGTEAFF
>15|.|.|TRBJ2-2|TRBV12-3/TRBV12-4
TGTGCCAGCAGTCTCTTAAGCCCGAACACCGGGGAGCTGTTTTTT
CASSLLSPNTGELFF
>15|many|TRBD1|TRBJ2-1|TRBV15
TGTGCCACCAGCAGAGACAGGGGGTTGCAACATGAGCAGTTCTTC
CATSRDRGLQHEQFF
>12|many|.|TRBJ1-5|TRBV7-2
TGTGCCAGCAGCTTAGGGGGTCAGCCCCAGCATTTT
CASSLGGQPQHF
>14|.|.|TRBJ2-4|TRBV30
TGTGCCTGGAAACCTAGCGCTGCCAAAAACATTCAGTACTTC
CAWKPSAAKNIQYF
>15|few|.|TRBJ2-2|TRBV11-3
TGTGCCAGCAGCTCGGGGCAGTCGAACACCGGGGAGCTGTTTTTT
CASSSGQSNTGELFF
>14|.|.|TRBJ2-2|TRBV12-3/TRBV12-4
TGTGCCAGCAGTTTAGCGGGAGGCACCGGGGAGCTGTTTTTT
CASSLAGGTGELFF
>15|many|TRBD1|TRBJ2-5|TRBV5-1
TGCGCCAGCAGCTTGGGCCCAGGGGGCCAAGAGACCCAGTACTTC
CASSLGPGGQETQYF
>13|few|.|TRBJ1-1|TRBV5-1
TGCGCCAGCAGCTTGGACGCCGGGGGTGAAGCTTTCTTT
CASSLDAGGEAFF
>14|.|TRBD1|TRBJ1-6|TRBV18
TGTGCCAGCTCACGACAGGGGGCTAATTCACCCCTCCACTTT
CASSRQGANSPLHF
>15|few|.|TRBJ2-2|TRBV29-1
TGCAGCGTTGAAGATCCGGAGGGGGCGGGCGGGGAGCTGTTTTTT
CSVEDPEGAGGELFF